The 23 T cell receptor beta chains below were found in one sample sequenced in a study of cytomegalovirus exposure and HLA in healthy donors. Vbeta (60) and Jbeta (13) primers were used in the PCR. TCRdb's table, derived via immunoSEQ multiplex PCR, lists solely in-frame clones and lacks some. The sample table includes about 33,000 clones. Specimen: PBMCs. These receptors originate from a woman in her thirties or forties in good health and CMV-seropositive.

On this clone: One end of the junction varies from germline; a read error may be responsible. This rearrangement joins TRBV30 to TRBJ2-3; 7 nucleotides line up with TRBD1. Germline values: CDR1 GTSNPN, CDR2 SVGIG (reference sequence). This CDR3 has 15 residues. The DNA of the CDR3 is TGTGCCGGGAGTGAGGGGGCAGCACGGGGAGATACGCAGTATTTT. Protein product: CAGSEGAARGDTQYF. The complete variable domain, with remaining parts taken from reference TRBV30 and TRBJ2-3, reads SQTIHQWPATLVQPVGSPLSLECTVEGTSNPNLYWYRQAAGRGLQLLFYSVGIGQISSEVPQNLSASRPQDRQFILSSKKLLLSDSGFYLCAGSEGAARGDTQYFGPGTRLTVL.

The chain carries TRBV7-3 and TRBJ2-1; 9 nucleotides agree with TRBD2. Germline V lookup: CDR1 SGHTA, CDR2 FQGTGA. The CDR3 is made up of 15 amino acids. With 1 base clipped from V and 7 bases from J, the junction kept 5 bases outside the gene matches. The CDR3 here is CASSLSAGGLNEQFF. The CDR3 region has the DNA TGTGCCAGCAGCTTAAGTGCGGGAGGGTTGAATGAGCAGTTCTTC.

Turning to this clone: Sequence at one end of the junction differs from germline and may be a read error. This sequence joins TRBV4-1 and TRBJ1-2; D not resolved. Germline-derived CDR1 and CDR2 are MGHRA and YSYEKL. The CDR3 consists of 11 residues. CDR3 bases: TGCGCCAGAAGCCCGGGGTATGGCTACACCTTC. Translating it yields CARSPGYGYTF.

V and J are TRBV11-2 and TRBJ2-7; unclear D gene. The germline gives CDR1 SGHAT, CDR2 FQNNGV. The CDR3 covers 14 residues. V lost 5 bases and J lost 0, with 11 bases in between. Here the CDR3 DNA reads TGTGCCAGCAGCCCCGGGTCCAACTCCTACGAGCAGTACTTC. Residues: CASSPGSNSYEQYF.

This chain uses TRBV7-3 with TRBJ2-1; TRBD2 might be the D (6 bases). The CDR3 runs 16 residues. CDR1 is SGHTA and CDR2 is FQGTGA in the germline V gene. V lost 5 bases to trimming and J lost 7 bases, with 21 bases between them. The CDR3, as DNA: TGTGCCAGCAGCAAAGGTGGAGCGGAGGGGATGAATGAGCAGTTCTTC. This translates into CASSKGGAEGMNEQFF.

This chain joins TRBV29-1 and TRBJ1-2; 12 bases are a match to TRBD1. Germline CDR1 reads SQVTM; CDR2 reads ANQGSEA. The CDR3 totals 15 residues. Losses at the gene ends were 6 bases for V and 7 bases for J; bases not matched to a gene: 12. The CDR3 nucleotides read TGCAGCGTATCGTACACCGGGACAGGGGGCGTTGGCTACACCTTC. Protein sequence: CSVSYTGTGGVGYTF.

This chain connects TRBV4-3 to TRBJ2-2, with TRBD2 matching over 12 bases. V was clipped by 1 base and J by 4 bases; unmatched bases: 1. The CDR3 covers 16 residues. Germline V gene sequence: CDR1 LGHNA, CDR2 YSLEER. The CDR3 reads CASSQGLAGVTGELFF. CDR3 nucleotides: TGCGCCAGCAGCCAAGGACTAGCGGGAGTCACCGGGGAGCTGTTTTTT.

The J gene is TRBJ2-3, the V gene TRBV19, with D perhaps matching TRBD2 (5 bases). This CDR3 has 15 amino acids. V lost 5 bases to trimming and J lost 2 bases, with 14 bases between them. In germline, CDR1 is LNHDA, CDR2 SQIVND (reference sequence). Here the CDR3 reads CASSDGSAYTDTQYF. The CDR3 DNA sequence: TGTGCCAGTAGTGATGGTAGCGCCTACACAGATACGCAGTATTTT.

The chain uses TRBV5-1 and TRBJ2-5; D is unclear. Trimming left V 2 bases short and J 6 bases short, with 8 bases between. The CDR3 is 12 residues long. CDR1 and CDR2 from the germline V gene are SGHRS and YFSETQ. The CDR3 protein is CASSFESQTQYF. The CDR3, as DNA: TGCGCCAGCAGCTTCGAGTCCCAGACCCAGTACTTC.

CDR3 amino acids: CASSSLAGEQFF. In DNA, the CDR3 is TGTGCCAGCAGTTCCCTAGCAGGTGAGCAGTTCTTC. This sequence joins TRBV11-2 and TRBJ2-1; TRBD2 is a possible D gene (5 bases). The CDR3 sequence is 12 residues long. Between the trimmed V and J ends, which lost 6 bases and 9 bases, there was a span of 12 bases. CDR1 and CDR2 (germline): SGHAT, FQNNGV.

The CDR3 is CASNQAGYSNQPQHF. CDR3 nucleotides: TGTGCCAGCAATCAGGCAGGGTATAGCAATCAGCCCCAGCATTTT. The V and J genes are TRBV28 and TRBJ1-5, with TRBD1 as a possible D gene (5 bases). Germline CDR1 is MDHEN and CDR2 is SYDVKM. The V end was cut by 7 bases, the J end by 0 bases, with 13 bases between. This CDR3 has 15 residues. Complete variable domain (other parts from reference TRBV28 and TRBJ1-5): DVKVTQSSRYLVKRTGEKVFLECVQDMDHENMFWYRQDPGLGLRLIYFSYDVKMKEKGDIPEGYSVSREKKERFSLILESASTNQTSMYLCASNQAGYSNQPQHFGDGTRLSIL.

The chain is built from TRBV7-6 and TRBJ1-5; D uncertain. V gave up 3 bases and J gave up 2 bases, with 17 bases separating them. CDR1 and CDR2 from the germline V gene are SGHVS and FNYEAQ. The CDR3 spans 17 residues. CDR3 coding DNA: TGTGCCAGCAGCTTCGGCAGTCGGGAGTGGGGCAATCAGCCCCAGCATTTT. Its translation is CASSFGSREWGNQPQHF. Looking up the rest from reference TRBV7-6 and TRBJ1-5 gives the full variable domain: GAGVSQSPRYKVTKRGQDVALRCDPISGHVSLYWYRQALGQGPEFLTYFNYEAQQDKSGLPNDRFSAERPEGSISTLTIQRTEQRDSAMYRCASSFGSREWGNQPQHFGDGTRLSIL.

DNA of the CDR3: TGTGCCAGCAGTTTAGGGTCTAGCACCTACGAGCAGTACTTC. Translation gives CASSLGSSTYEQYF. The chain employs TRBV27 and TRBJ2-7, with D tentatively TRBD2 (5 bases). Per the germline V gene, CDR1 is MNHEY and CDR2 is SMNVEV (reference sequence). V lost 2 bases, J lost 2 bases, and 10 bases lay in between. This CDR3 has 14 residues.

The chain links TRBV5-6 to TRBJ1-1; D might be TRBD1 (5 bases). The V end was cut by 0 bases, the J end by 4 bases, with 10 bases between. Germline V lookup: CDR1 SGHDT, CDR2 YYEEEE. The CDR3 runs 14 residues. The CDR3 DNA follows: TGTGCCAGCAGCTTGGTTAGGGGAGGCACTGAAGCTTTCTTT. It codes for CASSLVRGGTEAFF.

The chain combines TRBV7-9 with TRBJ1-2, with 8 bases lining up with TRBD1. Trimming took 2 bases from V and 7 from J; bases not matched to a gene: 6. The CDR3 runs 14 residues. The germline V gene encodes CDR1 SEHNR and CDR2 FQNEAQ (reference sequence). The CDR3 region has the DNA TGTGCCAGCAGCTTACCGACAGGGGATCGTGGCTACACCTTC. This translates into CASSLPTGDRGYTF.

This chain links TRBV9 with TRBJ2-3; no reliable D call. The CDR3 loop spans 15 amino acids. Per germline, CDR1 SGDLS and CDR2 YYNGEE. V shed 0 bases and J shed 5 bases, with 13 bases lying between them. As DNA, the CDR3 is TGTGCCAGCAGCGTAGGTTCCTTCCCCGGAGATACGCAGTATTTT. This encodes CASSVGSFPGDTQYF.

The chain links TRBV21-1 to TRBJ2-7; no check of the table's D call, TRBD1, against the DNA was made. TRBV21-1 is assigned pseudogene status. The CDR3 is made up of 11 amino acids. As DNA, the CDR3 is TGTGCCAGTAGGGGCACCTACGAGCAGTACTTC. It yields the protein CASRGTYEQYF.

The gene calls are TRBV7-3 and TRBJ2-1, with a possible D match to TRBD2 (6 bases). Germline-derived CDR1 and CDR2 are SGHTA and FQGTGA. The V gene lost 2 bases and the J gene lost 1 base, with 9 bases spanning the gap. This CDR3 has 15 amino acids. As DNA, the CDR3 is TGTGCCAGCAGCTTACAGGGAGGTTCCTACAATGAGCAGTTCTTC. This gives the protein CASSLQGGSYNEQFF.

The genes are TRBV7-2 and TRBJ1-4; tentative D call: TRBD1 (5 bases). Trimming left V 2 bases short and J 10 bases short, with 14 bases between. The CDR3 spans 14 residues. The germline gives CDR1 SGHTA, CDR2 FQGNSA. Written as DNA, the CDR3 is TGTGCCAGCAGCTTAACACAGGCACCGGGAAAACTGTTTTTT. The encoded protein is CASSLTQAPGKLFF.

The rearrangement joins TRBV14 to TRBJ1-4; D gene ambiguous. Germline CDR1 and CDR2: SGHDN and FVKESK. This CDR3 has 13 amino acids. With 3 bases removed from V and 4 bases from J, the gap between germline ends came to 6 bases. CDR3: CASSQFLNEKLFF. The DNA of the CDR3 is TGTGCCAGCAGCCAGTTCCTTAATGAAAAACTGTTTTTT. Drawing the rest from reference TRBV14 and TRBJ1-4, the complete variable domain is EAGVTQFPSHSVIEKGQTVTLRCDPISGHDNLYWYRRVMGKEIKFLLHFVKESKQDESGMPNNRFLAERTGGTYSTLKVQPAELEDSGVYFCASSQFLNEKLFFGSGTQLSVL.

The CDR3 DNA follows: TGTGCCAGAAGCAGAAACCCCGGGGCAGCGGGATTTAGGTACGAGCAGTACTTC. Its translation is CARSRNPGAAGFRYEQYF. The chain carries TRBV7-5 and TRBJ2-7; TRBD2 is the table's D call, not checked against the DNA. TRBV7-5 is classified as a pseudogene. The CDR3 extends over 18 amino acids.

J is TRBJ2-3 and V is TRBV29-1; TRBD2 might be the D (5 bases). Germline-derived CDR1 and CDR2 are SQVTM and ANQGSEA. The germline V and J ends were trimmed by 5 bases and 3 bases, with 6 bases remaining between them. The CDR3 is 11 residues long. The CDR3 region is CSVRGTDTQYF. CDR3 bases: TGCAGCGTTCGAGGGACAGATACGCAGTATTTT.

The CDR3 loop reads CASTTGLPYNEQFF. As DNA, the CDR3 is TGTGCCAGCACCACGGGACTTCCCTACAATGAGCAGTTCTTC. The gene calls are TRBV27 and TRBJ2-1, with a possible D match to TRBD2 (6 bases). Germline V gene sequence: CDR1 MNHEY, CDR2 SMNVEV (reference sequence). CDR3 length: 14 residues. V lost 7 bases and J lost 2, with 12 bases in between.